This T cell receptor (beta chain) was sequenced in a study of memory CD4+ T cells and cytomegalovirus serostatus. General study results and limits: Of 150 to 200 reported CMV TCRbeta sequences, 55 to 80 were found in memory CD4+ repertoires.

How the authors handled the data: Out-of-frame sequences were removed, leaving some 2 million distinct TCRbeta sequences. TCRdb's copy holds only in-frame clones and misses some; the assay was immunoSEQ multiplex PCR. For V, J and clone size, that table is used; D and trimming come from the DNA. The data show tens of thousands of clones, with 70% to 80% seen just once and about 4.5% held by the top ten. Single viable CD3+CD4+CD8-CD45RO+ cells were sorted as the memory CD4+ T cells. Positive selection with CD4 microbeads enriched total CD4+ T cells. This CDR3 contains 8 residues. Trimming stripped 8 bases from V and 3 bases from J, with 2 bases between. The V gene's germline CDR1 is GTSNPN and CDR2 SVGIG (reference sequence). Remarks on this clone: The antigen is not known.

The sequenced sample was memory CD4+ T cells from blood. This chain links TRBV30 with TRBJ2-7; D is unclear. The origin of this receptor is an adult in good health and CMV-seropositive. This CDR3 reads CAGYEQYF. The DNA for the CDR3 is TGTGCCGGCTACGAGCAGTACTTC.